The 29 T cell receptor beta chains in this list originate from one sample, sequenced in a study of Graves' ophthalmopathy and Graves' hyperthyroidism. From RNA, the CDR3 regions of TCR beta chains were amplified and sequenced. The first-round RT-PCR employed HTBI primers together with the Qiagen OneStep RT-PCR kit. A multiplex PCR was then performed as the second round. TCRdb processed the multiplex PCR reads anew with MiXCR; each CDR3 protein has one entry. The sample records 200,000 to 300,000 distinct CDR3 sequences, 45% being singletons. Specimen: peripheral blood. The origin of the receptors is an adult man with Graves' ophthalmopathy.

The V gene is TRBV2, the J gene TRBJ1-1; a weak D match, TRBD1 (6 bases). The CDR3 is 13 residues long. V was shortened by 5 bases and J by 4 bases, with 11 bases between the two germline ends. Germline V lookup: CDR1 SNHLY, CDR2 FYNNEI. The CDR3 DNA reads as TGTGCCAGCAGTTTAACAGGGCCCACTGAAGCTTTCTTT. Protein product: CASSLTGPTEAFF.

This clonotype has only a few counts. This chain links TRBV7-9 with TRBJ2-7; 7 bases line up with TRBD1. CDR1 and CDR2 from the germline V gene are SEHNR and FQNEAQ (reference sequence). This CDR3 contains 14 residues. V shed 1 base, J shed 2 bases, and the junction held 2 bases outside the gene matches. The CDR3 region has the DNA TGTGCCAGCAGCTTAGACAGGGGCGCCTACGAGCAGTACTTC. It translates to CASSLDRGAYEQYF.

The rearrangement links TRBV27 to TRBJ2-7; a possible D gene is TRBD1 (6 bases). Trimming removed 2 bases from V and 2 bases from J, with 10 bases in between. The CDR3 runs 14 residues. CDR1 is MNHEY and CDR2 is SMNVEV in the germline V gene (reference sequence). CDR3 sequence: CASSLARGPYEQYF. The CDR3 coding sequence is TGTGCCAGCAGTTTAGCCAGGGGCCCCTACGAGCAGTACTTC.

The chain joins TRBV28 to TRBJ1-2; 12 nucleotides match TRBD1. J lost 8 bases, V lost 6 bases, and 7 bases had no gene match. The germline CDR1 and CDR2 sequences are MDHEN and SYDVKM. CDR3 length: 14 amino acids. The CDR3, as DNA: TGTGCCAGCAGCCGGGACAGGGGGCGCGGGGGCTACACCTTC. Its translation is CASSRDRGRGGYTF.

The chain uses TRBV7-9 and TRBJ2-7; TRBD1 agrees at 8 bases. Losses at the gene ends were 6 bases for V and 10 bases for J; bases not matched to a gene: 8. Germline CDR1 reads SEHNR; CDR2 reads FQNEAQ (reference sequence). This CDR3 has 12 amino acids. CDR3 sequence: CASSQDRALQYF. CDR3 nucleotides: TGTGCCAGCAGTCAGGACAGGGCCTTACAGTACTTC.

As concerns this clonotype: Possible read error: a much larger clone is one base away. The J gene is TRBJ1-2, the V gene TRBV7-2; a weak D match, TRBD1 (5 bases). CDR3 length: 13 residues. The V gene lost 5 bases and the J gene lost 8 bases, with 15 bases spanning the gap. Germline V CDR1 and CDR2: SGHTA, FQGNSA. CDR3 sequence (DNA): TGTGCCAGCAGCACGGGCAGGGCGAGAGGCTACACCTTC. Translated: CASSTGRARGYTF.

V and J are TRBV7-9 and TRBJ1-5; D is unclear. V lost 2 bases and J 5 bases, leaving 13 bases between the germline ends. Per germline, CDR1 SEHNR and CDR2 FQNEAQ (reference sequence). CDR3 size: 15 residues. The CDR3 region is CASSLREGLDQPQHF. The CDR3 DNA is TGTGCCAGCAGCTTACGGGAAGGGTTGGATCAGCCCCAGCATTTT.

The J gene is TRBJ1-3, the V gene TRBV9, with D uncertain. Germline V lookup: CDR1 SGDLS, CDR2 YYNGEE. The ends were cut back, 2 bases at V and 4 bases at J, with 16 bases in the middle. CDR3 size: 16 residues. CDR3 sequence (DNA): TGTGCCAGCAGCGTCGTGATCCCTCTGCAAGGAAACACCATATATTTT. This encodes CASSVVIPLQGNTIYF.

This clonotype was seen many times. The V gene is TRBV20-1, the J gene TRBJ2-5; 9 bases fit TRBD2. Trimming removed 4 bases from V and 1 base from J; junction bases left unmatched: 10. Germline V gene lookup returns CDR1 DFQATT and CDR2 SNEGSKA (reference sequence). CDR3 length: 16 residues. As DNA, the CDR3 is TGCAGTGCTACGGGACTAGCTGGCGGGGCCCAAGAGACCCAGTACTTC. It encodes CSATGLAGGAQETQYF.

This clonotype has just a few counts. The chain uses TRBV9 and TRBJ2-7; D is undetermined. The V gene lost 4 bases and the J gene lost 0 bases, with 11 bases spanning the gap. Germline V CDR1 and CDR2: SGDLS, YYNGEE. This CDR3 has 14 amino acids. CDR3 loop: CASSFRWDSYEQYF. The CDR3 nucleotides read TGTGCCAGCAGCTTCAGGTGGGACTCCTACGAGCAGTACTTC.

The chain carries TRBV29-1 and TRBJ1-2; 8 bases fit TRBD1. CDR1 is SQVTM, CDR2 ANQGSEA, per germline. The CDR3 sequence is 13 residues long. The J segment lost 2 bases and the V segment lost 6 bases, leaving 5 bases of the junction unmatched. CDR3 loop: CSVNRGENYGYTF. DNA for the CDR3: TGCAGCGTCAACAGGGGGGAAAACTATGGCTACACCTTC.

The chain combines TRBV7-4 with TRBJ2-3; D possibly corresponds to TRBD2 (5 bases). V shed 1 base and J shed 1 base, with 9 bases lying between them. The CDR3 covers 15 residues. The germline V gene has CDR1 SGHVT and CDR2 SQSDAQ. CDR3 in amino acids: CASSLVSVGTDTQYF. CDR3 coding DNA: TGTGCCAGCAGCTTAGTTAGCGTCGGCACAGATACGCAGTATTTT.

This chain connects TRBV9 to TRBJ2-2; tentatively, D is TRBD1 or TRBD2 (6 bases each). This CDR3 region has 15 residues. The germline CDR1 and CDR2 sequences are SGDLS and YYNGEE. The ends were cut back, 4 bases at V and 6 bases at J, with 16 bases in the middle. The CDR3 is CASSPVRGASGELFF. As DNA, the CDR3 is TGTGCCAGCAGCCCCGTGAGGGGGGCATCCGGGGAGCTGTTTTTT.

This clonotype was detected once. This sequence joins TRBV20-1 and TRBJ2-7; D is perhaps TRBD1 (6 bases). The V end was cut by 1 base, the J end by 3 bases, with 19 bases between. The germline CDR1 and CDR2 sequences are DFQATT and SNEGSKA (reference sequence). The CDR3 runs to 16 residues. CDR3 protein: CSARAFVRGGLYEQYF. For the CDR3, the DNA is TGCAGTGCTAGAGCCTTCGTCAGGGGTGGCCTCTACGAGCAGTACTTC.

The rearrangement uses TRBV6-6 and TRBJ1-2; 9 bases are a match to TRBD1. Trimming at V came to 5 bases and at J to 4 bases, leaving 8 bases not matched to a gene. The CDR3 contains 15 residues. Germline lookup yields CDR1 MNHNY and CDR2 SVGAGI (reference sequence). CDR3 DNA: TGTGCCAGCAGTCGGACAGGGGACCAACTCTATGGCTACACCTTC. Translation: CASSRTGDQLYGYTF.

This clonotype appeared a few times. The chain links TRBV14 to TRBJ1-4; the D is unclear. Germline loops: CDR1 SGHDN, CDR2 FVKESK. The CDR3 length is 13 residues. Trimming stripped 1 base from V and 10 bases from J, with 10 bases between. The CDR3 DNA reads as TGTGCCAGCAGCCAAGCTGGATTGTCAAAACTGTTTTTT. Its protein product is CASSQAGLSKLFF.

This chain connects TRBV7-9 to TRBJ1-1; D unresolved. Trimming removed 5 bases at V and 8 bases at J, with 12 bases between. CDR1 and CDR2 from the germline V gene are SEHNR and FQNEAQ (reference sequence). This CDR3 is 12 amino acids long. As DNA, the CDR3 is TGTGCCAGCAGCCCAAATTCGGCAGAAGCTTTCTTT. The encoded protein is CASSPNSAEAFF.

As concerns this clonotype: Since a much larger clone is just one base distant, this may be a read error. This rearrangement joins TRBV7-2 to TRBJ2-5; D remains unclear. The CDR3 extends over 12 amino acids. Germline CDR1 is SGHTA and CDR2 is FQGNSA. V lost 5 bases and J 9 bases, leaving 13 bases between the germline ends. The chain's CDR3 is CASSRPGEAQYF. The CDR3 region has the DNA TGTGCCAGCAGCAGGCCTGGCGAGGCCCAGTACTTC.

This chain links TRBV29-1 with TRBJ1-1; 9 bases map to TRBD1. Germline CDR1 is SQVTM and CDR2 is ANQGSEA. This CDR3 is built from 15 residues. The CDR3 DNA is TGCAGTGCCTGGGACAGGGTGGGCCCGAACACTGAAGCTTTCTTT. Residues: CSAWDRVGPNTEAFF.

This clonotype came up once. V gene TRBV7-2 combines with J gene TRBJ1-2; D remains unclear. Germline CDR1 SGHTA, CDR2 FQGNSA. The V end was cut by 5 bases, the J end by 8 bases, with 18 bases between. The CDR3 is 14 amino acids. CDR3 protein: CASSQEVEQGGYTF. For the CDR3, the DNA is TGTGCCAGCAGCCAAGAAGTAGAACAAGGCGGCTACACCTTC.

The V and J genes are TRBV20-1 and TRBJ1-2; possibly TRBD1 for D (5 bases). V was trimmed by 5 bases and J by 2 bases, leaving 9 bases between them. The CDR3 is 12 amino acids. Germline CDR1 is DFQATT and CDR2 is SNEGSKA (reference sequence). The CDR3 sequence is CSAPRGNYGYTF. DNA of the CDR3: TGCAGTGCTCCCCGGGGCAACTATGGCTACACCTTC.

The gene calls are TRBV19 and TRBJ2-7; 7 bases are shared with TRBD1. V dropped 5 bases and J dropped 3; count of bases not matched to a gene: 4. Germline V gene sequence: CDR1 LNHDA, CDR2 SQIVND (reference sequence). This CDR3 is built from 13 residues. CDR3 loop: CASSPTGFYEQYF. CDR3 nucleotide sequence: TGTGCCAGTAGTCCGACAGGGTTCTACGAGCAGTACTTC. The complete variable domain, with remaining parts taken from reference TRBV19 and TRBJ2-7, reads DGGITQSPKYLFRKEGQNVTLSCEQNLNHDAMYWYRQDPGQGLRLIYYSQIVNDFQKGDIAEGYSVSREKKESFPLTVTSAQKNPTAFYLCASSPTGFYEQYFGPGTRLTVT.

This clonotype was found a few times. The V call is TRBV20-1, the J call TRBJ1-5, with D maybe TRBD1 (6 bases). The ends were cut back, 5 bases at V and 7 bases at J, with 15 bases in the middle. The germline V gene has CDR1 DFQATT and CDR2 SNEGSKA (reference sequence). CDR3 length: 13 residues. CDR3 region: CSARYRVMQPQHF. Here the CDR3 DNA reads TGCAGTGCTCGTTACAGGGTAATGCAGCCCCAGCATTTT.

This clonotype was observed a single time. The gene calls are TRBV20-1 and TRBJ1-2, with 7 bases that match TRBD1. CDR3 length: 14 residues. Per the germline V gene, CDR1 is DFQATT and CDR2 is SNEGSKA (reference sequence). Losses at the gene ends were 1 base for V and 4 bases for J; bases not matched to a gene: 6. CDR3 DNA sequence: TGCAGTGCTAGAGCCCCGACAGGGATCTATGGCTACACCTTC. It encodes CSARAPTGIYGYTF.

The V call is TRBV20-1, the J call TRBJ1-2; D is ambiguous. In germline, CDR1 is DFQATT, CDR2 SNEGSKA (reference sequence). The V end was cut by 6 bases, the J end by 0 bases, with 14 bases between. The CDR3 length is 14 residues. The CDR3 spells CSADKRTPNYGYTF. As DNA, the CDR3 is TGCAGTGCCGATAAACGTACACCTAACTATGGCTACACCTTC.

The gene calls are TRBV7-2 and TRBJ1-5; D perhaps matches TRBD1 (6 bases). The V end was cut by 6 bases, the J end by 5 bases, with 14 bases between. The germline CDR1 and CDR2 sequences are SGHTA and FQGNSA. The CDR3 runs to 14 residues. This CDR3 reads CASSSDSRYQPQHF. The CDR3 nucleotides read TGTGCCAGCAGTTCGGACAGCAGGTATCAGCCCCAGCATTTT.

This clonotype was seen only a few times. This sequence joins TRBV2 and TRBJ2-2; tentatively, D is TRBD2 (8 bases). V lost 6 bases to trimming and J lost 4 bases, with 21 bases between them. The germline gives CDR1 SNHLY, CDR2 FYNNEI. The CDR3 totals 17 residues. The CDR3 bases are TGTGCCAGCAGCCGCTCAGTCGGGAGGGGGCCCACCGGGGAGCTGTTTTTT. It translates to CASSRSVGRGPTGELFF.

The V call is TRBV20-1, the J call TRBJ1-2; a weak D match, TRBD1 (5 bases). Trimming stripped 6 bases from V and 1 base from J, with 15 bases between. The CDR3 consists of 14 residues. Germline loops: CDR1 DFQATT, CDR2 SNEGSKA (reference sequence). The chain's CDR3 is CSAVSWDGNYGYTF. The CDR3 DNA follows: TGCAGTGCCGTCTCCTGGGACGGTAACTATGGCTACACCTTC.

The J gene is TRBJ1-4, the V gene TRBV5-8; D is unresolved. The length of the CDR3 is 15 residues. CDR1 is SGHTS, CDR2 YDEGEE, per germline. The V gene lost 1 base and the J gene lost 0 bases, with 7 bases spanning the gap. The CDR3 nucleotides are TGTGCCAGCAGCTTGCTTGGATCAACTAATGAAAAACTGTTTTTT. It encodes CASSLLGSTNEKLFF.